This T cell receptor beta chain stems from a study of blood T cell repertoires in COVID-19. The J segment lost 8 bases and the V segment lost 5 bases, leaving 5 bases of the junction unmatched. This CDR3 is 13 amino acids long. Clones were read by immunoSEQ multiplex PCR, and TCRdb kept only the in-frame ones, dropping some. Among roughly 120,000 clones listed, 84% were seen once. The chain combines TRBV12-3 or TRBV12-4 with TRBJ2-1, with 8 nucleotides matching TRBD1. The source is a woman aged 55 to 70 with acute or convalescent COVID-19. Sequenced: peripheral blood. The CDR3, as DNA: TGTGCCAGCAGTGTTGAGACAGGGGATGAGCAGTTCTTC. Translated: CASSVETGDEQFF.